This T cell receptor beta chain was profiled in a study of breast tumors, draining lymph nodes, adjacent tissues. Study-level points and caveats: Compared with lymph nodes, tumors were less diverse; compared with nontumor tissue, more. Findings are consistent with lymph node origin and intratumoral expansion of most tumor T cells. Luminal-like breast cancer showed significantly greater tumor-nontumor repertoire similarity than basal-like breast cancer did.

CDR1 and CDR2 from the germline V gene are SQVTM and ANQGSEA. The CDR3 extends over 12 amino acids. Trimming cost V 6 bases and J 4 bases, with 10 bases left between them. Each CDR3 protein gets one entry after TCRdb re-called the multiplex PCR reads with MiXCR. The table records 33,000 or so distinct CDR3 sequences, 63% of them present only once. Note on this clonotype: As yet, its antigen is unknown.

The genes are TRBV29-1 and TRBJ1-5; D not certain. This receptor was identified in a female donor with breast cancer. Some clones in this sample may be carry-over from other donors' samples. The sequencing sample was made of breast tumor tissue. In DNA, the CDR3 is TGCAGCGTCCTGGACGGGAATCAGCCCCAGCATTTT. It yields the protein CSVLDGNQPQHF.